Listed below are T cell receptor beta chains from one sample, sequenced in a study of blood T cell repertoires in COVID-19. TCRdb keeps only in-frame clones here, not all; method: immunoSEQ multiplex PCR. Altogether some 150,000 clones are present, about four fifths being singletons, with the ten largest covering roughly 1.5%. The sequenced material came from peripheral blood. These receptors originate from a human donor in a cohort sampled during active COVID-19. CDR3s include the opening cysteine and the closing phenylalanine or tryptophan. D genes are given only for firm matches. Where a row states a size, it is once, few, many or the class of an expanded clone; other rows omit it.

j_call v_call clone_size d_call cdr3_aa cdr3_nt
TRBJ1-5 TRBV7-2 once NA CASSLKYGVLVQPQHF TGTGCCAGCAGCTTAAAGTACGGGGTATTAGTTCAGCCCCAGCATTTT
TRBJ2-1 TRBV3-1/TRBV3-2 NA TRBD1 CASSYRGRNNEQFF TGTGCCAGCAGTTACAGGGGGCGGAACAATGAGCAGTTCTTC
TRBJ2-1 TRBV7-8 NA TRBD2 CASSSTSGSASEQFF TGTGCCAGCAGCTCGACTAGCGGGAGTGCTAGTGAGCAGTTCTTC
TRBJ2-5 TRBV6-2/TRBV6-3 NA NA CASSLAGMGETQYF TGTGCCAGCAGTTTGGCCGGGATGGGGGAGACCCAGTACTTC
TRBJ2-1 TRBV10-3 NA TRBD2 CAIRREDVVNEQFF TGTGCCATCCGGCGGGAGGACGTCGTGAATGAGCAGTTCTTC
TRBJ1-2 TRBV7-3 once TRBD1 CASSLTPTPTGQGVGYTF TGTGCCAGCAGCTTAACTCCCACTCCCACGGGACAGGGGGTAGGCTACACCTTC
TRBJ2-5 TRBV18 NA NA CASSEERNVGTQYF TGTGCCAGCTCAGAGGAACGAAACGTGGGGACCCAGTACTTC
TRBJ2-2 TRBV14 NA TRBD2 CASSQDPPLSAGGTGELFF TGTGCCAGCAGCCAAGACCCCCCCTTGAGCGCGGGAGGTACCGGGGAGCTGTTTTTT
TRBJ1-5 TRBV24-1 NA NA CATSDFTTVQPQHF TGTGCCACCAGTGATTTTACCACGGTGCAGCCCCAGCATTTT
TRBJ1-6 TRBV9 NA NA CASSVGRYNSPLHF TGTGCCAGCAGCGTAGGTCGTTATAATTCACCCCTCCACTTT
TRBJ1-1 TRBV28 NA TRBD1 CASSPGQVLTEAFF TGTGCCAGCAGTCCCGGACAGGTACTCACTGAAGCTTTCTTT
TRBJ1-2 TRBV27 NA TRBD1 CASSGARGKDGYTF TGTGCCAGCAGCGGCGCCAGGGGGAAGGATGGCTACACCTTC
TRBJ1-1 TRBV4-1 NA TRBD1 CASSQRAPGQSLNTEAFF TGCGCCAGCAGCCAGAGAGCTCCGGGACAGAGTTTGAACACTGAAGCTTTCTTT
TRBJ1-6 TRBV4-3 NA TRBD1 CASSQFTGGGSPLHF TGCGCCAGCAGCCAATTCACAGGGGGCGGCTCACCCCTCCACTTT
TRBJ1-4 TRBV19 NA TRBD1 CASSIRSSGQGGLFF TGTGCCAGTAGTATAAGGAGTTCGGGACAGGGTGGACTGTTTTTT
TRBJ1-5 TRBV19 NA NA CASSGTGGGNQPQHF TGTGCCAGTAGTGGGACGGGGGGCGGCAATCAGCCCCAGCATTTT
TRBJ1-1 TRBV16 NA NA CASSQLMGRGEAFF TGTGCCAGCAGCCAATTGATGGGAAGGGGTGAAGCTTTCTTT
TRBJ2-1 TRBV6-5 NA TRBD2 CASPLSGNGEQFF TGTGCCAGCCCTCTAAGCGGGAACGGTGAGCAGTTCTTC
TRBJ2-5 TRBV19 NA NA CASSEGKQETQYF TGTGCCAGTAGTGAGGGCAAACAAGAGACCCAGTACTTC
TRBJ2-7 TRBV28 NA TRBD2 CASTETSGYEQYF TGTGCCAGCACCGAGACTAGCGGCTACGAGCAGTACTTC
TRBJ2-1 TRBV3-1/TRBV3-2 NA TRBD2 CASSRTSGSYNEQFF TGTGCCAGCAGCCGGACTAGCGGGTCCTACAATGAGCAGTTCTTC
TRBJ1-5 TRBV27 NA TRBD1 CASRRTGNSNQPQHF TGTGCCAGCAGGAGGACAGGGAATAGCAATCAGCCCCAGCATTTT
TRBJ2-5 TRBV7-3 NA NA CASSPLGGGETQYF TGTGCCAGCAGCCCCCTAGGGGGGGGAGAGACCCAGTACTTC
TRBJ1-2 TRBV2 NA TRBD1 CASSRTGFDVVGYGYTF TGTGCCAGCAGCCGGACAGGGTTTGACGTCGTCGGATATGGCTACACCTTC
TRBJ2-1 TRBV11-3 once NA CASSRQHQYNEQFF TGTGCCAGCAGCCGACAGCATCAGTACAATGAGCAGTTCTTC
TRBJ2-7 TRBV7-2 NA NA CASSSQIYEQYF TGTGCCAGCAGCTCTCAGATCTACGAGCAGTACTTC
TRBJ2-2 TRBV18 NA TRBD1 CASSPRQGTGELFF TGTGCCAGCTCACCAAGACAGGGCACCGGGGAGCTGTTTTTT